This T cell receptor (beta chain) is drawn from a study of T cell repertoires in cytomegalovirus infection. About the study: TCR beta signatures that were public indicated CMV infection and matching HLA type.

About this clonotype: What it recognizes is unknown.

The germline V and J ends were trimmed by 4 bases and 1 base, with 14 bases remaining between them. Germline-derived CDR1 and CDR2 are MNHEY and SMNVEV (reference sequence). This CDR3 is 15 amino acids long. MiXCR, run by TCRdb on the reads, gives a single entry per CDR3 protein. The sample records around 550,000 distinct CDR3 sequences, around 27% being singletons. Study-level findings and limits: HLA-C-restricted TCR beta clonotypes specific for CMV led the ex vivo response.

The sample consisted of PBMCs. This TCR was recovered from a human donor in good health (CMV status not recorded). Some clones in this sample may be carry-over from other donors' samples. The chain joins TRBV27 to TRBJ2-7; the D call may be TRBD1 or TRBD2 (5 bases each). The CDR3 here is CASSSPHEGSYEQYF. The CDR3 coding sequence is TGTGCCAGCAGTTCCCCCCACGAGGGGTCCTACGAGCAGTACTTC.